This T cell receptor beta chain is from a study of T cell responses to AZD1222 COVID-19 vaccine. General observations from the study: Without day 14 samples, only post-peak T cell repertoires were studied.

The data were produced by immunoSEQ multiplex PCR, yet TCRdb's version contains in-frame clones alone and is incomplete. Here the sample spans tens of thousands of clones, 80% to 90% being singletons. Germline-derived CDR1 and CDR2 are MDHEN and SYDVKM. The CDR3 contains 15 residues. J was trimmed by 10 bases and V by 6 bases; bases with no gene match: 12. This clone has only one observation. Its antigen remains unidentified. The V call is TRBV28, the J call TRBJ1-6, with 7 positions matching TRBD1. This specimen consisted of peripheral blood, obtained on day 0 of AZD1222 vaccination. This TCR came from an adult in good health. The CDR3: CASSPLTGPNSPLHF. DNA of the CDR3: TGTGCCAGCAGCCCCCTGACAGGGCCCAACTCACCCCTCCACTTT.